A single sample is the source of the 8 T cell receptor beta chains below, sequenced in a study of T cells after yellow fever vaccination. TCRdb re-analysed the 5' RACE reads in MiXCR, keeping a single row per CDR3 protein. This table holds 550,000 or so distinct CDR3 sequences, over 15% found once. The sequencing here drew on PBMCs, taken 15 days after the yellow fever booster vaccination. These receptor sequences come from a man aged 25 to 40 who received the YFV17D yellow fever vaccine.

The chain recombines TRBV9 with TRBJ2-1; D call uncertain. The CDR3 is made up of 16 amino acids. Germline V gene data show CDR1 as SGDLS and CDR2 as YYNGEE. V lost 3 bases and J lost 4, with 17 bases in between. The CDR3 DNA follows: TGTGCCAGCAGCGACTCCCGGACGGGCCAGTACAATGAGCAGTTCTTC. Its protein is CASSDSRTGQYNEQFF.

The chain is built from TRBV6-6 and TRBJ2-1; maybe TRBD1 (6 bases). The CDR3 contains 13 residues. CDR1 is MNHNY, CDR2 SVGAGI, per germline (reference sequence). Trimming stripped 10 bases from V and 4 bases from J, with 14 bases between. CDR3 DNA sequence: TGTGCCAACGGAGTAGGGGGTTACAATGAGCAGTTCTTC. This encodes CANGVGGYNEQFF.

This sequence joins TRBV7-9 and TRBJ2-5, with a possible D match to TRBD1 (6 bases). The CDR3 is 13 amino acids. The germline V and J ends were trimmed by 4 bases and 5 bases, with 11 bases remaining between them. Germline V gives CDR1 SEHNR, CDR2 FQNEAQ (reference sequence). The CDR3 here is CASSSSGAETQYF. In nucleotides, the CDR3 is TGTGCCAGCAGCTCCTCAGGGGCGGAGACCCAGTACTTC.

The chain couples TRBV7-2 to TRBJ2-4; no clear D gene. This CDR3 is 14 amino acids long. With 0 bases removed from V and 6 bases from J, the gap between germline ends came to 9 bases. Germline V gives CDR1 SGHTA, CDR2 FQGNSA. In nucleotides, the CDR3 is TGTGCCAGCAGCTTAGCGCCCCCGGCAAACATTCAGTACTTC. It yields the protein CASSLAPPANIQYF.

This clonotype showed up just a few times. V usage is TRBV24-1 and J usage is TRBJ2-7; D unresolved. V was pared by 9 bases and J by 1 base, with 18 bases between. The CDR3 runs to 15 residues. Germline lookup yields CDR1 KGHDR and CDR2 SFDVKD. This CDR3 reads CATAFLSGESYEQYF. In DNA form, the CDR3 reads TGTGCCACCGCTTTTTTGTCGGGTGAGTCCTACGAGCAGTACTTC.

Here the CDR3 reads CASSLVSGVPGELFF. In DNA form, the CDR3 reads TGTGCCAGCAGCTTAGTATCCGGGGTCCCCGGGGAGCTGTTTTTT. The gene calls are TRBV7-2 and TRBJ2-2; D is possibly TRBD2 (5 bases). This CDR3 spans 15 amino acids. The V end lost 1 base, the J end lost 6 bases, and 12 bases lay between the germline ends. CDR1 is SGHTA and CDR2 is FQGNSA in the germline V gene. Full variable domain (remainder filled in from reference TRBV7-2 and TRBJ2-2): GAGVSQSPSNKVTEKGKDVELRCDPISGHTALYWYRQSLGQGLEFLIYFQGNSAPDKSGLPSDRFSAERTGGSVSTLTIQRTQQEDSAVYLCASSLVSGVPGELFFGEGSRLTVL.

This clonotype was counted only a few times. The chain has TRBV20-1 and TRBJ2-2; 7 bases fit TRBD1. J was trimmed by 6 bases and V by 5 bases; bases with no gene match: 9. This CDR3 spans 14 amino acids. The germline V gene encodes CDR1 DFQATT and CDR2 SNEGSKA (reference sequence). The CDR3: CSAYTGVGAGELFF. The CDR3 DNA reads TGCAGTGCTTACACAGGGGTGGGGGCCGGGGAGCTGTTTTTT.

This sequence joins TRBV7-2 and TRBJ1-1, with D uncertain. Germline values: CDR1 SGHTA, CDR2 FQGNSA. Between the trimmed V and J ends, which lost 6 bases and 1 base, there was a span of 9 bases. The CDR3 contains 13 residues. Written as DNA, the CDR3 is TGTGCCAGCAGGAGGACTGCGAACACTGAAGCTTTCTTT. Amino acids: CASRRTANTEAFF.